This is a list of T cell receptor beta chains from one sample in a study of blood T cell repertoires in COVID-19. Clones were read by immunoSEQ multiplex PCR, and TCRdb kept only the in-frame ones, dropping some. The sample consists of tens of thousands of clones, about four fifths of them appearing once. The sequencing input was peripheral blood. These receptors all stem from a middle-aged man with active COVID-19. Both conserved end residues are part of each CDR3. A D gene is named only where the DNA matches it firmly. Expanded clones are given a class, and other clones once, few, many or no size at all.

D gene,clone size,J gene,V gene,CDR3 DNA,CDR3 protein
.,.,TRBJ1-1,TRBV2,TGTGCCAGCAGTGGCGCCAGGATGAACACTGAAGCTTTCTTT,CASSGARMNTEAFF
.,.,TRBJ1-3,TRBV18,TGTGCCAGCTCACCTACCCGGGAAGTCGGAAACACCATATATTTT,CASSPTREVGNTIYF
.,.,TRBJ2-3,TRBV6-6,TGTGCCAGCAGTTACGAGGCTGGCACAGATACGCAGTATTTT,CASSYEAGTDTQYF
.,.,TRBJ1-2,TRBV5-6,TGTGCCAGCAGTCCCGACAGGAAGTATGGCTACACCTTC,CASSPDRKYGYTF
.,.,TRBJ2-7,TRBV24-1,TGTGCCACCAGTGATGGCCTCTACGAGCAGTACTTC,CATSDGLYEQYF
.,.,TRBJ1-2,TRBV5-1,TGCGCCAGCAGCCCATCCGGGGAGAACTATGGCTACACCTTC,CASSPSGENYGYTF
TRBD1,.,TRBJ1-4,TRBV12-5,TGTGCTAGTGGTTTGACTCCCGGGACAGGGCTGCCGGGGGAAAAACTGTTTTTT,CASGLTPGTGLPGEKLFF
.,.,TRBJ1-5,TRBV6-5,TGTGCCAGCAGGCCAGAATCAAATAGCAATCAGCCCCAGCATTTT,CASRPESNSNQPQHF
.,.,TRBJ2-3,TRBV9,TGTGCCAGCAGCGTAGCGGGGGTTAGCACAGATACGCAGTATTTT,CASSVAGVSTDTQYF
.,.,TRBJ2-1,TRBV10-3,TGTGCCATCAGCTTAGCCAGCGATGAGCAGTTCTTC,CAISLASDEQFF
.,.,TRBJ1-5,TRBV28,TGTGCCAGCAGTTTACCCGACAGGCTCCGGGAGCCCCAGCATTTT,CASSLPDRLREPQHF
.,.,TRBJ1-1,TRBV7-2,TGTGCCAGCAGCTTAGAGGGGCCCGGACGGGGGAGAGTGGCTTTCTTT,CASSLEGPGRGRVAFF
TRBD1,.,TRBJ1-1,TRBV2,TGTGCCAGCAGTGAAGCATCAGGACAGGCCAAAGAAGCTTTCTTT,CASSEASGQAKEAFF
.,.,TRBJ2-5,TRBV18,TGTGCCAGCTCAGCCACAGGTTTGGAGACCCAGTACTTC,CASSATGLETQYF
TRBD2,.,TRBJ2-7,TRBV5-1,TGCGCCAGCAGCCTGTATAGCGGGGGGGCCGACGAGCAGTACTTC,CASSLYSGGADEQYF
TRBD1,.,TRBJ1-6,TRBV9,TGTGCCAGCAGCGTGGGACAGGGGAGGGGTAATTCACCCCTCCACTTT,CASSVGQGRGNSPLHF
.,.,TRBJ1-2,TRBV10-2,TGCGCCAGCAGTGATTACAGTACCTTTAAGAGTGGCTACACCTTC,CASSDYSTFKSGYTF
.,few,TRBJ2-7,TRBV12-5,TGTGCTAGTGGTTTGGTAAGGGGCGAGCAGTACTTC,CASGLVRGEQYF
.,.,TRBJ2-1,TRBV4-1,TGCGCCAGCAGCCAAGATCTAGGGCGGGATGAGCAGTTCTTC,CASSQDLGRDEQFF
.,.,TRBJ1-1,TRBV28,TGTGCCAGCACTATGAACACTGAAGCTTTCTTT,CASTMNTEAFF
.,.,TRBJ2-3,TRBV4-3,TGCGCCAGCAGCCAAGAGGGAAGGAGCGGTACAGATACGCAGTATTTT,CASSQEGRSGTDTQYF
TRBD1,.,TRBJ2-1,TRBV7-2,TGTGCCAGCAGCTTAGCGGCGGACAGGGGGGCAAACAATGAGCAGTTCTTC,CASSLAADRGANNEQFF
.,.,TRBJ1-2,TRBV5-1,TGCGCCAGCCATGAACAGGGAACTGGCGGCTACACCTTC,CASHEQGTGGYTF
TRBD1,.,TRBJ2-3,TRBV6-2/TRBV6-3,TGTGCCAGCAGCCAAAAGATCCCTCGCCCCCGGGACAGGGGGAGGGACACAGATACGCAGTATTTT,CASSQKIPRPRDRGRDTDTQYF
TRBD2,.,TRBJ2-1,TRBV27,TGTGCCAGCAGTATTAGCGGGGGGACGTACAATGAGCAGTTCTTC,CASSISGGTYNEQFF
.,.,TRBJ1-5,TRBV5-1,TGCGCCAGCAGCTTGGGGCCTCAGGGGAGCCAGCCCCAGCATTTT,CASSLGPQGSQPQHF
TRBD2,.,TRBJ2-3,TRBV5-1,TGCGCCAGCAGTAGCGGGGGCACAGATACGCAGTATTTT,CASSSGGTDTQYF
.,.,TRBJ1-5,TRBV19,TGTGCCAGTAGTATACAGGGACAATACAATCATCCCCAGCATTTT,CASSIQGQYNHPQHF
TRBD1,.,TRBJ2-7,TRBV4-1,TGCGCCAGCAGCCAAGGACAGGGGGCTTACGAGCAGTACTTC,CASSQGQGAYEQYF
.,.,TRBJ2-1,TRBV7-2,TGTGCCAGCACCAAGGTAGCGGACTCCTACAATGAGCAGTTCTTC,CASTKVADSYNEQFF
.,once,TRBJ1-2,TRBV12-3/TRBV12-4,TGTGCCAGCAGTAACCGGGGGGCGGGAGGCTACACCTTC,CASSNRGAGGYTF
TRBD2,.,TRBJ2-1,TRBV24-1,TGTGCCACCAGTGATGTGGCTAGCGGGAACAATGAGCAGTTCTTC,CATSDVASGNNEQFF
TRBD1,.,TRBJ1-2,TRBV5-5,TGTGCCAGCAGCGCATCGGACAGGGGGTATGGCTACACCTTC,CASSASDRGYGYTF
TRBD2,.,TRBJ2-3,TRBV18,TGTGCCAGCACAACGGGGGGTAGCACAGATACGCAGTATTTT,CASTTGGSTDTQYF
.,.,TRBJ2-2,TRBV7-8,TGTGCCAGCAGCTTGCGGTTCCGGGGTGACACCGGGGAGCTGTTTTTT,CASSLRFRGDTGELFF
.,.,TRBJ2-1,TRBV7-9,TGTGCCAGCAGCTTAGCGGGGGCGCGCCACAATGAGCAGTTCTTC,CASSLAGARHNEQFF
TRBD1,.,TRBJ1-2,TRBV6-6,TGTGCCAGCATCGACTGGGACAGGGGTGGCTACACCTTC,CASIDWDRGGYTF
TRBD2,.,TRBJ2-3,TRBV10-2,TGCGCCAGCAGTGAGTCGACTAGCGGGGCCTCCTACCCGGGCACAGATACGCAGTATTTT,CASSESTSGASYPGTDTQYF
TRBD2,.,TRBJ2-1,TRBV6-1,TGTGCCAGCAGTGAAGGACTAGCGGGGGGGTGGAATGAGCAGTTCTTC,CASSEGLAGGWNEQFF
.,.,TRBJ2-1,TRBV7-8,TGTGCCAGCAGCCCTGCCGGAATGGGCAAGTCCTACAATGAGCAGTTCTTC,CASSPAGMGKSYNEQFF
TRBD2,.,TRBJ2-1,TRBV7-6,TGTGCCAGCAGCTTACTAGGACTAGCGGTCCACAATGAGCAGTTCTTC,CASSLLGLAVHNEQFF
.,.,TRBJ1-4,TRBV7-2,TGTGCCAGCAGCTTAGAAGTGCGCGGGGAAAAACTGTTTTTT,CASSLEVRGEKLFF